The clone carrying this T cell receptor (beta chain) has at least ten counts. Its cognate antigen is unknown. According to the study, genomic DNA was the template for TCR beta VDJ and CDR3 profiling. TCRdb itself ran the reads through MiXCR, one entry per CDR3 protein. The sample consists of 150,000 to 200,000 distinct CDR3 sequences, about 64% of them appearing once. This specimen comes from a study of CD8+CD57+ T cells in acquired aplastic anemia. Study-wide context: Each DNA sample taken from sorted CD4+ and CD8+ cells came to approximately 3 ug on average. Overall study results and limits: It was found that twenty-nine CD8+ CDR3 sequences were shared between patients and controls. Patients showed no significant difference from controls in CD8+ Simpson's diversity.

The receptor comes from a human donor with severe aplastic anemia or a healthy control (not recorded which). Sequencing input: sorted CD4+, CD8+, or CD8+CD57+ T cells (not recorded which) from PBMCs.

CDR3 region: CATSSRRGVDTEAFF. The CDR3 DNA reads as TGTGCCACCAGCAGTCGGCGGGGAGTGGACACTGAAGCTTTCTTT. The genes are TRBV15 and TRBJ1-1; D remains ambiguous. Germline V gene sequence: CDR1 LNHNV, CDR2 YYDKDF (reference sequence). CDR3 length: 15 residues. V shed 3 bases and J shed 3 bases, with 14 bases lying between them.